Listed here is a single T cell receptor beta chain. At one of its ends the junction is not consistent with the germline gene, which may arise from a read error. In the original processing: Estimation of nucleated cell counts was performed using reference gene primer amplification. TCRdb's copy holds only in-frame clones and misses some; the assay was immunoSEQ multiplex PCR. For V, J and clone size, that table is used; D and trimming come from the DNA. The table records roughly 190,000 clones, around 83% of them present only once. CDR3 size: 14 residues. Germline values: CDR1 WNHNN, CDR2 SYGVQD (reference sequence). The data were taken from a study of blood T cell repertoires in COVID-19. At the level of the study: Samples representing acute and convalescent COVID-19 were sourced from the United States, Italy and Spain. From T cells, B-cell-depleted T cells, or PBMCs came the material, which was cDNA or gDNA.

The rearrangement uses TRBV10-1 and TRBJ2-5, with 7 bases aligning to TRBD2. Sequenced sample: peripheral blood. The sequence was collected from a woman aged 55-69 years with acute or convalescent COVID-19. CDR3 DNA: TGCGCCAGCAGCGCTAGCGGCCCCCAAGGGACCCAGTACTTC. Amino acids: CASSASGPQGTQYF.